A selection of T cell receptor beta chains follows, all from one sample in a study of identical twins. TCRdb itself ran the 5' RACE reads through MiXCR, one entry per CDR3 protein. The sample has approximately 300,000 distinct CDR3 sequences; 7.5% to 9.5% are singletons. These data are also associated with another study on yellow fever vaccine responses in identical twins.

Sequencing was carried out using CD8+ T cells sorted from blood. Every receptor here comes from a woman between 18 and 30 years old in good health. The CDR3 runs from the conserved cysteine through the conserved F or W. Each record gives: V gene, clone size, CDR3 length, J gene, D gene, CDR3 protein, CDR3 DNA. A D gene is named only where the DNA matches it firmly. Only some rows state a clone size, as once, few, many or a class for expanded clones.

v_gene: TRBV7-9
abundance: .
len: 15
j_gene: TRBJ2-1
d_gene: .
CDR3aa: CASSLGDGSYNEQFF
CDR3nt: TGTGCCAGCAGCTTAGGGGATGGCTCCTACAATGAGCAGTTCTTC

v_gene: TRBV6-1
abundance: .
len: 15
j_gene: TRBJ2-1
d_gene: .
CDR3aa: CASSEPQGSYNEQFF
CDR3nt: TGTGCCAGCAGTGAGCCGCAGGGGTCCTACAATGAGCAGTTCTTC

v_gene: TRBV12-3/TRBV12-4
abundance: few
len: 17
j_gene: TRBJ1-3
d_gene: .
CDR3aa: CASSLGPYPLSGNTIYF
CDR3nt: TGTGCCAGCAGTCTAGGACCATACCCCCTCTCTGGAAACACCATATATTTT

v_gene: TRBV7-9
abundance: many
len: 17
j_gene: TRBJ2-3
d_gene: TRBD2
CDR3aa: CASSLRLAGSSTDTQYF
CDR3nt: TGTGCCAGCAGCTTACGGCTAGCGGGGAGCTCCACAGATACGCAGTATTTT

v_gene: TRBV18
abundance: many
len: 16
j_gene: TRBJ2-1
d_gene: TRBD2
CDR3aa: CASSSLTSANYNEQFF
CDR3nt: TGTGCCAGCTCATCGTTGACTAGCGCCAATTACAATGAGCAGTTCTTC

v_gene: TRBV28
abundance: few
len: 14
j_gene: TRBJ2-1
d_gene: .
CDR3aa: CASSLPQRGNEQFF
CDR3nt: TGTGCCAGCAGTTTACCCCAGCGCGGAAATGAGCAGTTCTTC

v_gene: TRBV29-1
abundance: .
len: 18
j_gene: TRBJ2-1
d_gene: TRBD1
CDR3aa: CSVLDQGKPGQGGNEQFF
CDR3nt: TGCAGCGTTTTAGATCAGGGTAAACCCGGACAGGGGGGAAATGAGCAGTTCTTC

v_gene: TRBV7-2
abundance: few
len: 15
j_gene: TRBJ2-3
d_gene: .
CDR3aa: CASSLRDWDTDTQYF
CDR3nt: TGTGCCAGCAGCTTAAGGGACTGGGACACAGATACGCAGTATTTT

v_gene: TRBV4-1
abundance: many
len: 15
j_gene: TRBJ1-1
d_gene: .
CDR3aa: CASSQDQGVNTEAFF
CDR3nt: TGCGCCAGCAGCCAAGATCAGGGTGTGAACACTGAAGCTTTCTTT

v_gene: TRBV14
abundance: many
len: 15
j_gene: TRBJ1-1
d_gene: .
CDR3aa: CASSQGGQGNTEAFF
CDR3nt: TGTGCCAGCAGCCAAGGAGGGCAGGGAAACACTGAAGCTTTCTTT

v_gene: TRBV29-1
abundance: many
len: 14
j_gene: TRBJ2-7
d_gene: TRBD2
CDR3aa: CSAIGAGSSYEQYF
CDR3nt: TGCAGCGCGATAGGAGCGGGGAGCTCCTACGAGCAGTACTTC

v_gene: TRBV19
abundance: .
len: 14
j_gene: TRBJ1-1
d_gene: .
CDR3aa: CASTYNGVETEAFF
CDR3nt: TGTGCCAGTACTTATAACGGGGTAGAAACTGAAGCTTTCTTT

v_gene: TRBV27
abundance: few
len: 14
j_gene: TRBJ2-7
d_gene: TRBD2
CDR3aa: CASADRTSVYEQYF
CDR3nt: TGTGCCAGCGCCGATAGGACTAGCGTCTACGAGCAGTACTTC

v_gene: TRBV6-2/TRBV6-3
abundance: few
len: 15
j_gene: TRBJ2-7
d_gene: .
CDR3aa: CASSPRATDSYEQYF
CDR3nt: TGTGCCAGCAGTCCAAGGGCGACAGACTCCTACGAGCAGTACTTC

v_gene: TRBV9
abundance: many
len: 15
j_gene: TRBJ1-5
d_gene: .
CDR3aa: CASSVDGGGGQPQHF
CDR3nt: TGTGCCAGCAGCGTAGATGGGGGAGGCGGTCAGCCCCAGCATTTT

v_gene: TRBV12-3/TRBV12-4
abundance: many
len: 14
j_gene: TRBJ2-5
d_gene: .
CDR3aa: CASSLVWGVETQYF
CDR3nt: TGTGCCAGCAGTTTAGTTTGGGGGGTGGAGACCCAGTACTTC

v_gene: TRBV20-1
abundance: .
len: 14
j_gene: TRBJ2-7
d_gene: TRBD2
CDR3aa: CSAEPGLAGYEQYF
CDR3nt: TGCAGTGCTGAACCGGGACTAGCTGGTTACGAGCAGTACTTC

v_gene: TRBV6-6
abundance: .
len: 13
j_gene: TRBJ2-2
d_gene: .
CDR3aa: CASLTRGTGELFF
CDR3nt: TGTGCCAGCCTGACTAGAGGAACCGGGGAGCTGTTTTTT

v_gene: TRBV20-1
abundance: few
len: 13
j_gene: TRBJ2-7
d_gene: .
CDR3aa: CSARRQSSYEQYF
CDR3nt: TGCAGTGCCCGACGGCAGAGCTCCTACGAGCAGTACTTC

v_gene: TRBV12-3/TRBV12-4
abundance: many
len: 13
j_gene: TRBJ1-5
d_gene: .
CDR3aa: CASSSWGNQPQHF
CDR3nt: TGTGCCAGCAGTAGTTGGGGCAATCAGCCCCAGCATTTT

v_gene: TRBV2
abundance: few
len: 15
j_gene: TRBJ2-3
d_gene: .
CDR3aa: CASPRGDYPPDTQYF
CDR3nt: TGTGCCAGTCCGAGGGGAGACTACCCTCCGGATACGCAGTATTTT

v_gene: TRBV7-9
abundance: many
len: 15
j_gene: TRBJ2-3
d_gene: TRBD2
CDR3aa: CASNLAGAGTDTQYF
CDR3nt: TGTGCCAGCAACCTAGCGGGAGCTGGGACAGATACGCAGTATTTT

v_gene: TRBV30
abundance: few
len: 17
j_gene: TRBJ2-2
d_gene: TRBD1
CDR3aa: CAWISTTPGQGTGELFF
CDR3nt: TGTGCCTGGATTTCTACTACCCCGGGACAGGGAACAGGGGAGCTGTTTTTT

v_gene: TRBV30
abundance: once
len: 14
j_gene: TRBJ2-5
d_gene: .
CDR3aa: CAWSVGAGTETQYF
CDR3nt: TGTGCCTGGAGTGTAGGGGCCGGGACGGAGACCCAGTACTTC

v_gene: TRBV14
abundance: many
len: 14
j_gene: TRBJ2-1
d_gene: .
CDR3aa: CASSQELGFNEQFF
CDR3nt: TGTGCCAGCAGCCAAGAACTGGGTTTCAATGAGCAGTTCTTC

v_gene: TRBV4-3
abundance: .
len: 16
j_gene: TRBJ2-7
d_gene: .
CDR3aa: CASSQVLQGFQYEQYF
CDR3nt: TGCGCCAGCAGCCAAGTGCTTCAGGGGTTCCAATACGAGCAGTACTTC

v_gene: TRBV27
abundance: .
len: 14
j_gene: TRBJ2-1
d_gene: TRBD1
CDR3aa: CASSTGEGLIEQFF
CDR3nt: TGTGCCAGCAGTACAGGGGAAGGGTTGATTGAGCAGTTCTTC

v_gene: TRBV27
abundance: few
len: 13
j_gene: TRBJ1-5
d_gene: TRBD1
CDR3aa: CASSGQGDSAQHF
CDR3nt: TGTGCCAGCAGTGGACAGGGAGACTCAGCCCAGCATTTT

v_gene: TRBV12-3/TRBV12-4
abundance: .
len: 13
j_gene: TRBJ2-3
d_gene: .
CDR3aa: CASSLRGVDTQYF
CDR3nt: TGTGCCAGCAGTTTGAGGGGGGTAGATACGCAGTATTTT

v_gene: TRBV6-1
abundance: few
len: 14
j_gene: TRBJ1-4
d_gene: .
CDR3aa: CASTSTARYEKLFF
CDR3nt: TGTGCCAGCACATCGACAGCAAGATATGAAAAACTGTTTTTT

v_gene: TRBV6-2/TRBV6-3
abundance: many
len: 14
j_gene: TRBJ1-2
d_gene: .
CDR3aa: CASSHTDGGYGYTF
CDR3nt: TGTGCCAGCAGCCATACGGACGGAGGCTATGGCTACACCTTC

v_gene: TRBV12-3/TRBV12-4
abundance: few
len: 13
j_gene: TRBJ1-6
d_gene: TRBD1
CDR3aa: CASTGQGRSPLHF
CDR3nt: TGTGCCAGCACTGGACAGGGCAGGTCACCCCTCCACTTT

v_gene: TRBV6-5
abundance: .
len: 16
j_gene: TRBJ2-5
d_gene: .
CDR3aa: CASSYYGGLLQETQYF
CDR3nt: TGTGCCAGCAGTTACTACGGGGGGCTCCTCCAAGAGACCCAGTACTTC